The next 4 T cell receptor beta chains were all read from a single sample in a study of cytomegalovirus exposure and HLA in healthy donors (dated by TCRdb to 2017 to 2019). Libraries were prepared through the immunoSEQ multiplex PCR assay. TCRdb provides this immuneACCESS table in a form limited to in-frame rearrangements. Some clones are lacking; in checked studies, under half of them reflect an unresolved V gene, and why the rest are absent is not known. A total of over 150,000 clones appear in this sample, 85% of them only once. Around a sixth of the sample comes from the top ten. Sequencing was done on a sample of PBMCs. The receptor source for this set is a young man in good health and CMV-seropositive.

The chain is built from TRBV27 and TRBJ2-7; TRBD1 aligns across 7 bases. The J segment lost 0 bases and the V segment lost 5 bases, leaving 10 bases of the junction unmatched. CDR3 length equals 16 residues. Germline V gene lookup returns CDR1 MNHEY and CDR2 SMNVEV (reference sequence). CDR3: CASSARRQGRSYEQYF. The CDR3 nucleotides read TGTGCCAGCAGTGCCCGGAGACAGGGACGCTCCTACGAGCAGTACTTC.

The CDR3 loop is CASSGGQIYEQYF. The CDR3 DNA sequence: TGTGCCAGCAGCGGGGGACAGATCTACGAGCAGTACTTC. The chain couples TRBV21-1 to TRBJ2-7; the DNA was not used to check the table's D call, TRBD1. TRBV21-1 is a pseudogene segment. This CDR3 spans 13 amino acids.

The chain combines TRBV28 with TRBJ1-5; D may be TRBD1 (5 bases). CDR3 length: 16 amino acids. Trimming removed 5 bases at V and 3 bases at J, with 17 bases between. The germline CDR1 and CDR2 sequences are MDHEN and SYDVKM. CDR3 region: CASSRFKSGFNQPQHF. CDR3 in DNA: TGTGCCAGCAGTCGCTTTAAGTCAGGGTTCAATCAGCCCCAGCATTTT.

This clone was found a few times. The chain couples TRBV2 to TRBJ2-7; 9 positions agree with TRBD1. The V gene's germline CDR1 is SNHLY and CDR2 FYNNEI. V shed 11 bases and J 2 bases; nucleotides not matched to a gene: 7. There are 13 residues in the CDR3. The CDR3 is CASKQGATYEQYF. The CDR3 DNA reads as TGTGCCTCTAAACAGGGGGCGACCTACGAGCAGTACTTC.